This TCR beta chain derives from a study of OX40 agonist ivuxolimab in advanced cancers. Looking at the study overall: Previous treatment with anti-PD-1, anti-PD-L1 or anti-CTLA-4 therapy was allowed; less than 45% had received some.

With autoimmune disease history or systemic immunosuppression, patients were excluded. With V trimmed by 5 bases and J by 6 bases, 5 bases remained unmatched. The CDR3 is 14 amino acids. Germline loops: CDR1 SGHDT, CDR2 YYEEEE. The protocol was immunoSEQ multiplex PCR, while the TCRdb copy is restricted to in-frame clones and leaves out a portion. The sample yields about 58,000 clones, around 90% seen once. The rearrangement links TRBV5-6 to TRBJ2-1; TRBD2 matches 10 bases. The sample was CD4+ or CD8+ T cells sorted from blood, taken in a trial of the OX40 agonist ivuxolimab. The sequence was collected from an adult with an advanced solid tumor such as melanoma, head and neck, liver or kidney cancer. The CDR3, as DNA: TGTGCCAGCAGTCCACTAGCGGGGTTCAATGAGCAGTTCTTC. This translates into CASSPLAGFNEQFF.